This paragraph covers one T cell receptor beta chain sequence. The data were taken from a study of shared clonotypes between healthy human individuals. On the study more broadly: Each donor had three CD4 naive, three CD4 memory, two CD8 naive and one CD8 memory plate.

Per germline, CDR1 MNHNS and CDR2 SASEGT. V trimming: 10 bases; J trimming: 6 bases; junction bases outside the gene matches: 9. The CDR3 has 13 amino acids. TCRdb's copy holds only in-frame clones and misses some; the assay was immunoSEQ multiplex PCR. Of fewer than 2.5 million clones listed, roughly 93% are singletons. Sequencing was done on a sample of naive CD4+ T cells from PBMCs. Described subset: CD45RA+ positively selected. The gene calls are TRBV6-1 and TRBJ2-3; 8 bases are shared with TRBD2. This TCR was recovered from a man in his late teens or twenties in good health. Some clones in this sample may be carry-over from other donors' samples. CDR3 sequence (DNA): TGTGCCAACCGGGGGGGGGCTTTGGATACGCAGTATTTT. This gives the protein CANRGGALDTQYF.